This TCR beta chain is from a study of regulatory T cells in long-lasting Graves disease. About the study: Less than 3 months of antithyroid drugs had been taken by newly diagnosed Graves' patients. Study results and limitations: Graves' patients with persistent disease showed TCR diversity lower than patients newly diagnosed.

This clonotype was observed a handful of times. The antigen remains unidentified. V lost 1 base and J lost 5, with 12 bases in between. The CDR3 sequence is 15 residues long. Germline V gene sequence: CDR1 LNHDA, CDR2 SQIVND (reference sequence). According to the study, TCR beta libraries were built with iRepertoire HTBI primers and CDR3-region Arm-PCR. Each CDR3 protein is one row after TCRdb ran MiXCR on the multiplex PCR reads. The sample lists 550,000 to 600,000 distinct CDR3 sequences; about 16% were seen once. Time point described: newly diagnosed GD, antithyroid drugs for less than 3 months. Isolated PBMC RNA provided the starting material for the TCR library. The same sample was also used in a study of T cells in Graves' hyperthyroidism and ophthalmopathy. That paper states: Classification by a 13 V-J model distinguished ophthalmopathy from stable hyperthyroidism.

The V gene is TRBV19, the J gene TRBJ2-1; the D gene is possibly TRBD2 (6 bases). Sequenced material: peripheral blood mononuclear cells (PBMCs), taken at new diagnosis, from a patient treated with antithyroid drugs. This clonotype originated in a man younger than 35 with Graves disease. In DNA, the CDR3 is TGTGCCAGTAGTATAGTCGGAATAGCGGACAATGAGCAGTTCTTC. This gives the protein CASSIVGIADNEQFF.